What follows describes a single T cell receptor (beta chain). Its target antigen remains unknown. No base-level quality is on record; no much larger clone is a single base apart. These data belong to a study of beta chain features in type 1 diabetes (dated by TCRdb to the late 2010s). With regard to the full study: Mean age, gender distribution, total cell number and subset yield did not differ between patients and healthy donors. A total of 100 million to 110 million sorted cells were examined across all samples, and a strong correlation was observed between cell number per subset and RNA yield. The study compared the TCRB repertoires of sorted circulating CD4+ T cell subsets in recently diagnosed type 1 diabetes patients with those in matched healthy donors. Regulatory and stem cell-like memory subsets were obtained from only 8 patients and roughly 8 healthy donors, while naive and central memory subsets were obtained from all 30 or so donors.

Broad study findings and their caveats: HLA sub-analyses involved small numbers of individuals, so any influence of HLA type on TCRB rearrangement remained unresolved. Because cDNA was sequenced instead of genomic DNA, highly expressing activated cells could be over-represented, though the groups showed no difference in activation or CD3 levels. A moderate but significant shortening of TCRB CDR3 length was observed in type 1 diabetes patients in all four CD4+ subsets. Shorter templates might be favored by PCR, yet because patient and control samples were amplified and corrected together, any such skew would affect both groups equally. Fewer insertions and more nucleotide deletions at VDJ recombination sites were observed in patients with type 1 diabetes, implying thymic rearrangement abnormalities. Naive, central memory and regulatory TCRB repertoires appeared to be more similar among patients than among healthy donors.

From the cysteine up to the phenylalanine, the CDR3 has a length of 17 residues. The retained sequence is limited to the CDR3, 51 bases, with the frame set at the first base. CDR1 LGHNA and CDR2 YSLEER are derived from the germline V gene. For this chain, trimming is 1 base at the V end and 4 bases at the J end, and the number of junction bases without a gene match is 11. From each donor, a single peripheral blood sample of about 100 mL on average was drawn into heparinised tubes. Naive, central memory, regulatory and stem cell-like memory CD4+ T cells were sorted on a BD FACSAria II using a panel including CD45RO, CCR7, CD25, CD127, CD95 and CD27. A purity above 95% was achieved for all sorted populations. PBMCs were isolated right away by Lymphoprep density gradient centrifugation and were stained directly, without culture. So that batch effects would be minimized, each experiment stained and sorted samples in pairs, pairing one healthy donor with one patient.

The entire amount of isolated RNA was reverse transcribed using the High Capacity cDNA Reverse Transcription Kit, so the sequenced TCRB transcripts were expressed ones. Deep immunoSEQ sequencing was applied to naive, central memory and regulatory T cell samples, giving an average of around 3.8 million total reads per sample. After sorted cells were lysed in RLT buffer, RNA was extracted with DNase-treated RNeasy Micro or Mini kits, with the choice depending on cell number. Each cell subset was processed on its own to prevent cross-contamination, while patient and healthy donor samples were processed together. The immunoSEQ multiplex PCR was used to amplify TCRB sequences from cDNA, generating 87-bp fragments that spanned the CDR3 region. Sequencing of the amplicons was performed on the Illumina HiSeq platform. In the authors' own workflow: Synthetic template baselines were used to correct PCR bias computationally, reads within Hamming distance 2 were collapsed, and singletons that could not be merged were discarded. Reads were aligned against IMGT so that V, D and J genes, CDR3 length and insertions or deletions at six rearrangement sites could be assigned. Within each subset, clonotype counts were normalized to sorted cell number, and only after that were true diversity and Gini coefficients computed with the tcR R package. The overlap coefficient, calculated on TCRB nucleotide sequences, was used to measure repertoire sharing. As a proxy for the pre-selection repertoire, out-of-frame TCRB sequences from naive cells were analyzed. TCRdb holds this immuneACCESS table with in-frame rearrangements only. Some clones are missing; in checked studies, unresolved V genes explain under half, and the rest has no known cause. The DNA gave D and trimming, while V, J and clone size come from that table. The sample table contains 900,000 or so clones; only one count was recorded for 15% to 20% of them. Around 0.02% of the sample goes to the ten largest clones.

This clonotype was sampled from a young woman in good health. Sequencing used naive CD4+ T cells from blood. This specimen's cell subset or site label, interpreted: true naive CD4+ T cells. The rearranged segments are TRBV4-3 and TRBJ2-7, and 9 junctional nucleotides match TRBD1. The CDR3 reads CASSQGGLRDREYEQYF. The base sequence is TGCGCCAGCAGCCAAGGCGGACTCCGGGACAGGGAGTACGAGCAGTACTTC.